Listed below are T cell receptor beta chains from one sample, sequenced in a study of shared clonotypes between healthy human individuals. Generated by immunoSEQ multiplex PCR, the TCRdb table keeps only in-frame clones and is missing some. The table includes over a million clones, 60% to 80% detected once. The sequenced sample consisted of memory CD4+ T cells sorted from blood. These receptors all stem from a young man in good health. Each CDR3 is given with its conserved first and last residue. A D gene is named only where the DNA matches it firmly. Clone size is stated in some rows and not others, as once, few, many or a class when expanded.

V gene	clone size	J gene	D gene	CDR3 DNA	CDR3 protein
TRBV10-3	.	TRBJ2-7	TRBD2	TGTGCCATCAGTCAAAACTCACCGGGACTAGCGGGAGGACAGTACGAGCAGTACTTC	CAISQNSPGLAGGQYEQYF
TRBV6-5	.	TRBJ2-5	.	TGTGCCAGCAGTTATGGCACCGGAGTGACGTCCCAGTACTTC	CASSYGTGVTSQYF
TRBV28	few	TRBJ1-4	TRBD1	TGTGCCAGCAGTCCGCGCCGGGACAGGGGGCAAAGAGGTGAAAAACTGTTTTTT	CASSPRRDRGQRGEKLFF
TRBV19	.	TRBJ2-2	.	TGTGCCAGTAGTAGGGGGTGGACCGGGGAGCTGTTTTTT	CASSRGWTGELFF
TRBV5-4	.	TRBJ2-6	.	TGTGCCAGCAGCTTTATGGGCTCTGGGGCCAACGTCCTGACTTTC	CASSFMGSGANVLTF
TRBV5-1	.	TRBJ2-7	.	TGCGCCAGCAGCTTGAAGTCGGGCGAGCAGTACTTC	CASSLKSGEQYF
TRBV20-1	.	TRBJ1-2	TRBD1	TGCAGTGCTAGGCAGGGGGGAGGCTACACCTTC	CSARQGGGYTF
TRBV4-3	once	TRBJ1-2	TRBD1	TGCGCCAGCAGCCAAGATCCGGGACAGCCTAACTATGGCTACACCTTC	CASSQDPGQPNYGYTF
TRBV30	.	TRBJ2-1	.	TGTGCCTGGAGTGTACCACGTGGTGAGCAGTTCTTC	CAWSVPRGEQFF
TRBV5-1	.	TRBJ2-7	TRBD2	TGCGCCAGCAGTTCCGGGACTAGATACTACGAGCAGTACTTC	CASSSGTRYYEQYF
TRBV6-1	.	TRBJ2-2	TRBD1	TGTGCCAGCACAGTCCCAGGGGGCAAGGAGCTGTTTTTT	CASTVPGGKELFF
TRBV6-1	.	TRBJ2-5	TRBD2	TGTGCCAGCAGTGGGGCGCTAGCGGGAGGTTACCAAGAGACCCAGTACTTC	CASSGALAGGYQETQYF
TRBV4-3	.	TRBJ1-4	.	TGCGCCAGCAGCCAAGATTCGTCTGAAAAACTGTTTTTT	CASSQDSSEKLFF
TRBV1	.	TRBJ2-3	.	TGCACCAGCAGCCAAGCCGCCGGGGACCAAGTCGGTACGCAGTATTTT	CTSSQAAGDQVGTQYF
TRBV19	once	TRBJ1-5	.	TGTGCCAGTAGTCCGCAAAATCAGCCCCAGCATTTT	CASSPQNQPQHF
TRBV7-2	few	TRBJ2-7	.	TGTGCCAGCAGCTTATATGAGGGGGGTTCCTACGAGCAGTACTTC	CASSLYEGGSYEQYF
TRBV4-1	.	TRBJ2-5	TRBD2	TGCGCCAGCAGCCAGGATCGGGAGGGGATCCAGGTGGAGACCCAGTACTTC	CASSQDREGIQVETQYF
TRBV29-1	.	TRBJ2-1	TRBD1	TGCAGCGTTGCCTGGACAGGGGGCCCCAATGAGCAGTTCTTC	CSVAWTGGPNEQFF
TRBV5-1	.	TRBJ2-2	TRBD1	TGCGCCAGCAGCTTGGCCAACAGGGGGTCCGGGGAGCTGTTTTTT	CASSLANRGSGELFF
TRBV10-2	.	TRBJ1-2	TRBD1	TGCGCCAGCAGTGACCTAAAGGGGGCGCGGGGCTACACCTTC	CASSDLKGARGYTF
TRBV30	.	TRBJ2-1	.	TGTGCCTGGAGTAACCTAGTCAATGAGCAGTTCTTC	CAWSNLVNEQFF
TRBV28	.	TRBJ2-7	.	TGTGCCAGCAGTTTAGTCGCAGGGAGCTCCTACGAGCAGTACTTC	CASSLVAGSSYEQYF
TRBV5-1	.	TRBJ1-6	.	TGCGCCAGCACTTCCGGGGCGGCTCAAGGACCCCTCCACTTT	CASTSGAAQGPLHF
TRBV5-6	.	TRBJ2-5	.	TGTGCCAGCAGCTTTGTTTCGACAAAAGAGACCCAGTACTTC	CASSFVSTKETQYF
TRBV10-3	.	TRBJ1-6	TRBD1	TGTGCCATCAGTGGCGGACAGGGAGATAATTCACCCCTCCACTTT	CAISGGQGDNSPLHF
TRBV19	.	TRBJ1-3	.	TGTGCCAGTACTGAGACAGGTGGAAACACCATATATTTT	CASTETGGNTIYF
TRBV7-9	.	TRBJ2-3	TRBD2	TGTGCCAGCAGCAGAGGGACTACCGAGTCAGATACGCAGTATTTT	CASSRGTTESDTQYF
TRBV7-6	.	TRBJ2-5	.	TGTGCCAGCAGCTTAGCCGGAAACCAAGAGACCCAGTACTTC	CASSLAGNQETQYF
TRBV4-2	.	TRBJ2-3	TRBD2	TGTGCCAGCAGCCAAGATCCCCTAGCGGGTGTGAGTACGCAGTATTTT	CASSQDPLAGVSTQYF
TRBV5-1	.	TRBJ2-7	.	TGCGCCAGCAGCTTGGGTCAGACTAGCTCCTACGAGCAGTACTTC	CASSLGQTSSYEQYF
TRBV6-1	.	TRBJ1-4	TRBD1	TGTGCCAGCAGTAGCAGGGGGTCACGTGAAAAACTGTTTTTT	CASSSRGSREKLFF
TRBV2	.	TRBJ1-1	.	TGTGCCAGCAGGGCGGGACACCAGAACACTGAAGCTTTCTTT	CASRAGHQNTEAFF
TRBV21-1	.	TRBJ2-2	.	TGTGCCAGCAGCAAAGGATTAGCGGGATTTTATTCCGGGGAGCTGTTTTTT	CASSKGLAGFYSGELFF
TRBV7-2	.	TRBJ2-7	.	TGTGCCAGCAGCCCCAACAGCTACGAGCAGTACTTC	CASSPNSYEQYF
TRBV30	once	TRBJ2-1	TRBD2	TGTGCCCGGAAAGTGGCGGGAGGGCCTCTCGATGAGCAGTTCTTC	CARKVAGGPLDEQFF
TRBV5-1	.	TRBJ1-1	.	TGCGCCAGCAGTAATCAGGGACCGTCGATGAACACTGAAGCTTTCTTT	CASSNQGPSMNTEAFF
TRBV10-1	.	TRBJ1-1	.	TGCGCCAGCAGTGGGGGAAGCGGGACACAGAACACTGAAGCTTTCTTT	CASSGGSGTQNTEAFF
TRBV6-6	.	TRBJ1-1	.	TGTGCCAGCAGTCAAACAGCGACTGAAGCTTTCTTT	CASSQTATEAFF
TRBV21-1	.	TRBJ1-1	.	TGTGCCAGCAGCAAACCGCCGGGACAGGGAGAAGCTTTCTTT	CASSKPPGQGEAFF